This T cell receptor beta chain was retrieved from a study of post-analysis software for immune sequencing data. Background on the study: The disease courses spanned relapsing-remitting, secondary progressive and progressive-relapsing forms of multiple sclerosis.

Trimming took off 2 bases at V and 1 base at J, with 10 bases between the two ends. There are 15 residues in the CDR3. Study-wide results and caveats: Comparison with controls showed significantly lower normalized Chao1 diversity in multiple sclerosis patients. When patients were compared with controls, about 5 TRBV segments were more frequent, TRBV5-6, TRBV5-1 and TRBV20-1 among them.

A word on this clonotype: No antigen is known for it.

Unique molecular identifiers tagged the TCR beta cDNA libraries. When about 0.95 to 10 million T cells were used, they gave approximately 450,000 cDNA molecules. Using its own MiXCR run on the PCR reads, TCRdb lists one record per CDR3 protein. The sample contains 820,000 or so distinct CDR3 sequences, about 53% of which appear only once. This clonotype was obtained from a girl aged 10 to 17 with multiple sclerosis. The chain employs TRBV12-3 or TRBV12-4 and TRBJ2-3; no clear D gene. The sequencing sample was made of blood. The CDR3 bases are TGTGCCAGCAGTTTATGGATCCGGGGCACAGATACGCAGTATTTT. Translated: CASSLWIRGTDTQYF.